This is a list of T cell receptor beta chains from one sample in a study of T-cell memory formation after mild COVID-19. Via MiXCR, TCRdb re-called the 5' RACE reads, giving one row per CDR3 protein. The sample gives about 84,000 distinct CDR3 sequences, 11% to 15% of which show up once; 30% to 35% is in the top ten. Material for sequencing was PBMCs or a T cell subset sorted from them (not recorded which). These receptors were taken from an adult woman who had mild COVID-19 (a few samples of this study predate the infection). Cell type and time point are not known. CDR3s include the opening cysteine and the closing phenylalanine or tryptophan. The D gene is left open where the match is weak. Clone size appears in some rows only: once, few, many, or a class for an expanded clone.

V	D	J	size	DNA	CDR3
TRBV12-3/TRBV12-4	NA	TRBJ2-2	NA	TGTGCCAGCAGTTTCTCCTTCACCGGGGAGCTGTTTTTT	CASSFSFTGELFF
TRBV29-1	NA	TRBJ2-7	few	TGCAGCGTTGTTCAGGGATTCGGAACCGAGCAGTACTTC	CSVVQGFGTEQYF
TRBV5-1	NA	TRBJ2-3	hyperexpanded	TGCGCCAGCAGCTTGGCCCAGGTGACAGGCACAGATACGCAGTATTTT	CASSLAQVTGTDTQYF
TRBV4-3	TRBD1	TRBJ2-1	NA	TGCGCCAGCAGCCACGGGACAGGGTTGAATGAGCAGTTCTTC	CASSHGTGLNEQFF
TRBV24-1	NA	TRBJ2-1	NA	TGTGCCACCAGTGCGACACTCTGGAATGAGCAGTTCTTC	CATSATLWNEQFF
TRBV9	TRBD2	TRBJ2-5	NA	TGTGCCAGCAGCGCCCACGGGAGCGGGGTGGAGACCCAGTACTTC	CASSAHGSGVETQYF
TRBV4-1	NA	TRBJ2-1	few	TGCGCCAGCAGCCAAACATCAGAATACAATGAGCAGTTCTTC	CASSQTSEYNEQFF
TRBV4-1	TRBD1	TRBJ1-5	NA	TGCGCCAGCAGCCCAGGACAGGGCGGGGGGGATAGCAATCAGCCCCAGCATTTT	CASSPGQGGGDSNQPQHF
TRBV6-1	TRBD1	TRBJ2-3	NA	TGTGCCAGCAGTGGACCCGGGACAGGGGTAGATACGCAGTATTTT	CASSGPGTGVDTQYF
TRBV7-8	NA	TRBJ2-5	NA	TGTGCCAGCAGCCTGTGGTGGAACACAGAGACCCAGTACTTC	CASSLWWNTETQYF
TRBV10-3	NA	TRBJ2-1	few	TGTGCCATCAGTGAGGATAGGGGTGCCTACAATGAGCAGTTCTTC	CAISEDRGAYNEQFF
TRBV6-5	NA	TRBJ1-1	few	TGTGCCAGCAGCCCAAAGGGGGGGAACACTGAAGCTTTCTTT	CASSPKGGNTEAFF
TRBV29-1	NA	TRBJ2-1	once	TGCAGCGCCCTGACAGCCGCCCGCTACAATGAGCAGTTCTTC	CSALTAARYNEQFF
TRBV29-1	TRBD2	TRBJ2-3	NA	TGCAGCGTAGCGGGGACTAGCGACACAGATACGCAGTATTTT	CSVAGTSDTDTQYF
TRBV7-8	TRBD1	TRBJ1-1	NA	TGTGCCAGCAGCTTTCCAGGACAGGCAGGTGGGACTGAAGCTTTCTTT	CASSFPGQAGGTEAFF
TRBV4-1	NA	TRBJ1-1	NA	TGCGCCAGCAGTTTTTTCCCCGGAACTGAAGCTTTCTTT	CASSFFPGTEAFF
TRBV5-1	NA	TRBJ2-7	many	TGCGCCAGCAGCTCCCCAGGGGTCTACGAGCAGTACTTC	CASSSPGVYEQYF
TRBV7-6	TRBD2	TRBJ2-5	NA	TGTGCCAGCAGCTTATACGTGGGGAGGGCCGGGGTAGAGACCCAGTACTTC	CASSLYVGRAGVETQYF
TRBV27	NA	TRBJ1-2	few	TGTGCCAGCAGTTTAAACCCCTGGGACCGCCGGAGGGGTGGTGGCTACACCTTC	CASSLNPWDRRRGGGYTF
TRBV4-3	TRBD1	TRBJ1-2	NA	TGCGCCAGCAGCCAACGGACAGGCTATGGCTACACCTTC	CASSQRTGYGYTF
TRBV7-9	TRBD1	TRBJ1-2	few	TGTGCCAGCAGCCCCCCTGGGCGGGACAGGCGGTATGGCTACACCTTC	CASSPPGRDRRYGYTF
TRBV3-1	NA	TRBJ2-7	few	TGTGCCAGCAGTCAAGACAGGCAGAGCTCCTACGAGCAGTACTTC	CASSQDRQSSYEQYF
TRBV7-3	TRBD1	TRBJ2-3	few	TGTGCCAGCAGCTCGGGACAGGGGTGGGCAGATACGCAGTATTTT	CASSSGQGWADTQYF
TRBV4-2	TRBD2	TRBJ2-1	NA	TGTGCCAGCAGCCAAGATGGGGCGGGAGGGCCTGGTGAGCAGTTCTTC	CASSQDGAGGPGEQFF
TRBV4-1	NA	TRBJ2-6	few	TGCGCCAGCACCTCGGGGGATCCCTTTGGGGCCAACGTCCTGACTTTC	CASTSGDPFGANVLTF
TRBV29-1	NA	TRBJ2-7	NA	TGCAGCGCAATCCAAAACAGCGAGCAGTACTTC	CSAIQNSEQYF
TRBV5-6	NA	TRBJ1-1	NA	TGTGCCAGCAGCTTGGTACGGGAGAACACTGAAGCTTTCTTT	CASSLVRENTEAFF
TRBV5-1	NA	TRBJ2-7	NA	TGCGCCAGCAGCTTGGAGGAGGGATGGTCCTACGAGCAGTACTTC	CASSLEEGWSYEQYF
TRBV12-3/TRBV12-4	NA	TRBJ2-7	NA	TGTGCCAGCAGTTTAGTGCCGCAGGGCTACGAGCAGTACTTC	CASSLVPQGYEQYF
TRBV20-1	NA	TRBJ1-3	NA	TGCAGTGCTCGACAGGATTCTGGAAACACCATATATTTT	CSARQDSGNTIYF
TRBV12-2	NA	TRBJ2-7	NA	TGTGCAAGTCGCTTTCGGGGGCTGCACGAGCAGTACTTC	CASRFRGLHEQYF
TRBV24-1	NA	TRBJ2-7	few	TGTGCCACCAGTGATGCCAGCTTTCGGACCGAGCAGTACTTC	CATSDASFRTEQYF
TRBV18	NA	TRBJ2-1	NA	TGTGCCAGCTCACCACCCCAGGCACCTTCCGAGCCCTACAATGAGCAGTTCTTC	CASSPPQAPSEPYNEQFF
TRBV12-3/TRBV12-4	NA	TRBJ1-6	NA	TGTGCCAGCAGGGGCACCTATAATTCACCCCTCCACTTT	CASRGTYNSPLHF
TRBV4-3	NA	TRBJ2-5	NA	TGCGCCAGCAGCCAAGAATGGGCAGAACAAGAGACCCAGTACTTC	CASSQEWAEQETQYF
TRBV30	NA	TRBJ2-3	NA	TGTGCCTGGAGTCCCCGGTTTAGCCAGGGGGATACGCAGTATTTT	CAWSPRFSQGDTQYF
TRBV20-1	NA	TRBJ2-1	NA	TGCAGTGCTAGAGATTTTTCTATGGGGAATTTTGAGCAGTTCTTC	CSARDFSMGNFEQFF
TRBV6-5	NA	TRBJ2-7	few	TGTGCCAGCAGTTACTCATTCGGGACTCCGTACGAGCAGTACTTC	CASSYSFGTPYEQYF
TRBV27	NA	TRBJ2-3	NA	TGTGCCAGCAGTCTTGGGTTTGTGGCCGTTGGAGATACGCAGTATTTT	CASSLGFVAVGDTQYF
TRBV7-6	NA	TRBJ2-7	NA	TGTGCCAGCAGCTTATTAGGTTTCTCCGAGCAGTACTTC	CASSLLGFSEQYF
TRBV7-6	TRBD2	TRBJ2-7	many	TGTGCCAGCAGACCCAGCCTAGCGGGAGGGACCTACGAGCAGTACTTC	CASRPSLAGGTYEQYF
TRBV10-3	NA	TRBJ2-1	NA	TGTGCCATCAGTGAGAGGAGCGAGAGCTCCTACAATGAGCAGTTCTTC	CAISERSESSYNEQFF
TRBV13	TRBD1	TRBJ2-1	few	TGTGCCAGCAGCTTATGGACAGGTAATGAGCAGTTCTTC	CASSLWTGNEQFF
TRBV7-8	NA	TRBJ2-7	many	TGTGCCAGCAGCTCCCGGTCCTCCTACGAGCAGTACTTC	CASSSRSSYEQYF
TRBV9	TRBD2	TRBJ2-1	NA	TGTGCCAGCAGCCCCGAGGGGACTAGCGGGGTCAATGAGCAGTTCTTC	CASSPEGTSGVNEQFF
TRBV5-1	NA	TRBJ2-2	few	TGCGCCAGCAGTCTTAGCTTGCTTCCGGCGATAGCGAGCACCGGGGAGCTGTTTTTT	CASSLSLLPAIASTGELFF